This entry features one T cell receptor beta chain sequence. Its binding antigen is unknown. Base qualities are not provided; no much larger clone lies one nucleotide away. The donors were included in the validation cohort of around 120 subjects, a group kept apart from the roughly 680-subject first cohort. This specimen belongs to a study of cytomegalovirus exposure and HLA in healthy donors (dated 2017 in TCRdb). Study-wide context: According to a later analysis, the roughly 130 validation repertoires were produced on the same platform as the roughly 700 repertoires of the first cohort. High-throughput TCR immunosequencing, statistical association of individual TCRs with disease status, and machine learning were combined to predict cytomegalovirus infection status. The aim of the study was to test whether cataloging public T cell receptors could identify signatures of past pathogen exposure. A separate validation cohort of over 95 different subjects was used in addition to the roughly 720-subject first cohort.

The germline V gene yields MNHEY for CDR1 and SVGAGI for CDR2. V is shortened by 4 bases, J by 0 bases, and the region joining them spans 13 bases. The CDR3 numbers 16 residues from cysteine through phenylalanine. Here the CDR3 DNA is all that survives: 48 bases in frame from base 1. General study outcomes and caveats: A later analysis lacked HLA typing for the validation cohort, so it scored co-occurrence in that cohort across all 110 or so repertoires. In vitro tests confirmed that a few of the cytomegalovirus-associated TCR beta chains recognize cytomegalovirus antigens. In both the original and validation cohorts, the classifier was reported to diagnose cytomegalovirus status with high specificity and sensitivity. In a later analysis, TCRs clustered in the first cohort were found to also tend to co-occur in the roughly 130 validation repertoires, with around 94% of cluster scores above 0. According to the authors, the approach could potentially be generalized to other disease states and immunological phenotypes. The study gave a list of around 170 TCR beta chains associated with cytomegalovirus. Most TCR sequences were seen in very few donors, while some public TCRs were found in many individuals.

To prepare the library, the immunoSEQ multiplex PCR assay was applied. As for the original processing: A statistical classification framework was built for diagnosing cytomegalovirus status from the catalog of TCR beta chain sequences. In TCRdb, the immuneACCESS table is reduced to in-frame sequences with V and J assigned. These tables do not hold every clone; where another copy was compared, an unresolved V gene accounts for under half, and the others remain unexplained. That table furnishes V, J and clone size, whereas the DNA furnished D and trimming. The sample table holds 70,000 to 75,000 clones, of which 90% to 95% were seen once. The leading ten clones occupy approximately 3% of the sample.

This sequence originates from a woman between 18 and 29 years old in good health and CMV-seropositive. Sequencing was done on a sample of PBMCs. The chain is encoded by TRBV6-5 joined to TRBJ2-1, with TRBD2 perhaps the D gene, on 6 matching bases. The DNA reads as follows: TGTGCCAGCAGTTCCGATCTAGCGAGCTCCTACAATGAGCAGTTCTTC. Its protein product is CASSSDLASSYNEQFF.